This T cell receptor (beta chain) emerged from a study of cytomegalovirus exposure and HLA in healthy donors. Whole-study context: Most donors, just over 80% of more than 300 genotyped, fell in the Caucasian-associated ancestry cluster. Study findings and constraints: Most subjects' HLA-A and HLA-B alleles were reportedly predicted from TCR beta sequences. A further, later analysis showed that HLA-associated TCR beta chains (compared with equally common others) were more clonally expanded.

To note about this clone: The target antigen is unknown.

PCR involved 60 Vbeta and 13 Jbeta primers. Data came from immunoSEQ multiplex PCR; TCRdb stores just in-frame clones and leaves some out. The table lists around 94,000 clones, roughly 80% of them singletons. With 5 bases clipped from V and 6 bases from J, the junction kept 16 bases outside the gene matches. Germline lookup yields CDR1 PRHDT and CDR2 FYEKMQ (reference sequence). There are 17 residues in the CDR3. This chain connects TRBV13 to TRBJ2-1; the match to TRBD1 covers 7 bases. The sequenced sample consisted of PBMCs. This receptor was identified in a man aged 40-50 years in good health and CMV-seronegative. CDR3 protein: CASSRARDRGDGNEQFF. CDR3 DNA sequence: TGTGCCAGCAGCCGCGCCCGGGACAGAGGGGACGGCAATGAGCAGTTCTTC.